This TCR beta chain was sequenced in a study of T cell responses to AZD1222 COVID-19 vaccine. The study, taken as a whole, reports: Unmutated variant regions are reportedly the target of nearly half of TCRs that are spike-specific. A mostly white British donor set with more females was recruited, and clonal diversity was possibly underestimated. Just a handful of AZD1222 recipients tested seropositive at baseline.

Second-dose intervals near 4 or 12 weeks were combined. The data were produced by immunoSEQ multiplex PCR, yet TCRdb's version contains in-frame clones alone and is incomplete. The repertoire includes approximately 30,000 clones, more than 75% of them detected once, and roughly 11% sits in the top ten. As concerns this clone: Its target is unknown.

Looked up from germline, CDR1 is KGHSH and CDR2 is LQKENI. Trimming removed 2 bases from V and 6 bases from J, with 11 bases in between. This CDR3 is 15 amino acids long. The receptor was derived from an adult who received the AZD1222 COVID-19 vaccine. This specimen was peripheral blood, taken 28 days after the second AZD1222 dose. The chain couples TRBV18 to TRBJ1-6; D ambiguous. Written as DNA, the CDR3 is TGTGCCAGCTCACCAGACCGGGCTAGTAATTCACCCCTCCACTTT. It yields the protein CASSPDRASNSPLHF.